This paragraph reports one T cell receptor beta chain. Its antigen is unidentified. As originally analysed: For the immunoSEQ data, sequences were junction-only without quality scores, so filtering differed. Measured with immunoSEQ multiplex PCR; TCRdb has only the in-frame clones, and not every one. V, J and clone size derive from that table, while D and trimming were established from the DNA sequence. The table shows around 2.5 million clones, with over 85% occurring only once. This record comes from a study of shared clonotypes between healthy human individuals. Background on the study: Three plates were used per donor for CD4 naive, three for CD4 memory, two for CD8 naive and one for CD8 memory. Study outcomes and limitations: Represented diversity (both genetic and exposure-history) was limited by the small number of donors.

Partitioning of CD4+ cells yielded a CD45RA+ naive subset and a CD45RA-negative memory subset. Trimming cost V 7 bases and J 9 bases; bases outside gene matches: 15. CDR1 and CDR2 from the germline V gene are SGHRS and YFSETQ. The CDR3 has 15 residues. Specimen: naive CD4+ T cells from PBMCs. The subset here: CD45RA+ positively selected. The receptor comes from a man aged 18 to 29 in good health. Some clones in this sample may be carry-over from other donors' samples. The chain is built from TRBV5-1 and TRBJ2-1; 8 positions match TRBD2. The CDR3 here is CASGRGGTREGEQFF. CDR3 coding DNA: TGCGCCAGCGGGAGGGGCGGGACTAGAGAGGGTGAGCAGTTCTTC. Variable domain in full (rest from reference TRBV5-1 and TRBJ2-1): KAGVTQTPRYLIKTRGQQVTLSCSPISGHRSVSWYQQTPGQGLQFLFEYFSETQRNKGNFPGRFSGRQFSNSRSEMNVSTLELGDSALYLCASGRGGTREGEQFFGPGTRLTVL.